This TCR beta chain was captured in a study of T cell repertoires in ileal Crohn's disease. At the level of the study: Median disease duration was nearly eight years; roughly 40% smoked at surgery. About half of patients got postoperative therapy: approximately twelve thiopurines, 18 anti-TNF. Notes on the study in general: Sorted CD8 T cells held more high-frequency clones than CD4. Every patient over 26.8% clonality showed endoscopic recurrence.

Profiling relied on immunoSEQ multiplex PCR, and the TCRdb table lists in-frame clones only, not all of them. The sample consists of 13,000 or so clones, over 75% of them appearing once. Time point reported: inflamed ileum from the surgical specimen. Trimming took 2 bases from V and 4 from J; bases not matched to a gene: 13. The CDR3 loop spans 19 amino acids. Germline V gene data show CDR1 as SEHNR and CDR2 as FQNEAQ (reference sequence). As to this clone: The antigen remains unidentified.

The chain combines TRBV7-9 with TRBJ2-7; TRBD2 aligns across 14 bases. This receptor was identified in an adult with Crohn's disease. Sequencing was done on a sample of ileal tissue. The CDR3 DNA reads TGTGCCAGCAGCTTAACCTTACGGACTAGCGGGGGGTTTGGGTACGAGCAGTACTTC. Its translation: CASSLTLRTSGGFGYEQYF.